The 28 T cell receptor beta chains given below trace back to one sample, sequenced in a study of monozygotic twins with inflammatory bowel disease. From its re-call of the 5' RACE reads, TCRdb lists each CDR3 protein once, without DNA. This sample lists just over 300,000 distinct CDR3 sequences; its ten largest clones have 5.6%. The material sequenced was blood. Source of these receptors: a human donor with ulcerative colitis or Crohn's disease, or a healthy co-twin of an affected twin (not recorded which).

The CDR3 region is CASSRQGSSSYEQYF. The chain combines TRBV12-3 or TRBV12-4 with TRBJ2-7; checking the TCRdb D call of TRBD1 is not possible without DNA. The CDR3 length is 15 residues.

The V and J genes are TRBV10-3 and TRBJ2-7. CDR1 is ENHRY and CDR2 is SYGVKD in the germline V gene. The CDR3 sequence is 12 residues long. CDR3 region: CAISEQYYEQYF.

This rearrangement joins TRBV4-3 to TRBJ2-1; TCRdb outputs TRBD1, but without DNA this stays unchecked. This CDR3 has 15 residues. Germline assignment: CDR1 LGHNA and CDR2 YSLEER. The CDR3 protein is CASSQERGGYNEQFF.

The chain uses TRBV30 and TRBJ1-1; the TCRdb D gene call, TRBD1, has no DNA to confirm it. The CDR3 totals 13 residues. Germline V gene lookup returns CDR1 GTSNPN and CDR2 SVGIG (reference sequence). Here the CDR3 reads CAWDRGMNTEAFF.

The chain carries TRBV28 and TRBJ2-7; TCRdb's D gene call, TRBD2, goes unchecked for lack of DNA. The CDR3 runs to 15 residues. Germline CDR1 reads MDHEN; CDR2 reads SYDVKM. The CDR3: CASTPLRLSRKEQYF.

V is TRBV27 and J is TRBJ1-1. There are 13 residues in the CDR3. Looked up from germline, CDR1 is MNHEY and CDR2 is SMNVEV (reference sequence). CDR3 sequence reads: CASSFMWNTEAFF.

The chain couples TRBV18 to TRBJ2-7. The CDR3 totals 14 residues. Germline CDR1 and CDR2: KGHSH and LQKENI. The CDR3 loop reads CASSPPILGVEQYF.

This chain uses TRBV5-4 with TRBJ2-1; the D gene TCRdb calls, TRBD2, cannot be checked with no DNA. Germline V lookup: CDR1 SGHNT, CDR2 YYREEE (reference sequence). This CDR3 contains 16 residues. The CDR3 spells CASSLDSALSYNEQFF.

The chain employs TRBV27 and TRBJ2-7; TCRdb outputs TRBD1, but without DNA this stays unchecked. The germline V gene encodes CDR1 MNHEY and CDR2 SMNVEV (reference sequence). The CDR3 runs 13 residues. Here the CDR3 reads CASSGAGTYEQYF.

The V call is TRBV28, the J call TRBJ1-5; TCRdb gives TRBD1 as the D gene, but with no DNA this cannot be confirmed. The CDR3 runs to 16 residues. CDR1 is MDHEN and CDR2 is SYDVKM in the germline V gene. The CDR3 here is CASRKSKRGSNQPQHF.

The chain links TRBV5-1 to TRBJ1-5; TCRdb outputs TRBD1, but without DNA this stays unchecked. The CDR3 sequence is 15 residues long. Looked up from germline, CDR1 is SGHRS and CDR2 is YFSETQ. CDR3 sequence: CASSTGQGPNQPQHF.

V gene TRBV25-1 combines with J gene TRBJ2-5; TCRdb lists TRBD1, though no DNA is available to test this call. Germline CDR1 reads MGHDK; CDR2 reads SYGVNS. This CDR3 contains 16 residues. The CDR3 region is CASSEYQSGTQETQYF.

The V and J genes are TRBV20-1 and TRBJ2-3. The CDR3 sequence is 15 residues long. In germline, CDR1 is DFQATT, CDR2 SNEGSKA (reference sequence). The CDR3 is CSADNSLESADTQYF.

V and J are TRBV11-2 and TRBJ2-7; checking the TCRdb D call of TRBD1 is not possible without DNA. CDR3 length: 15 residues. Germline V CDR1 and CDR2: SGHAT, FQNNGV. This CDR3 is CASSLAPPVGYEQYF.

The J gene is TRBJ1-4, the V gene TRBV12-3 or TRBV12-4. This CDR3 is 13 amino acids long. CDR3 loop: CASSLWINEKLFF.

This chain's CDR3 is CASIQEGRWTSAGYTF. The chain couples TRBV7-2 to TRBJ1-2; TCRdb gives TRBD1 as the D gene, but with no DNA this cannot be confirmed. The CDR3 consists of 16 residues. The germline CDR1 and CDR2 sequences are SGHTA and FQGNSA.

The chain is built from TRBV20-1 and TRBJ2-7; with no DNA, the TCRdb D assignment of TRBD2 cannot be verified. Germline values: CDR1 DFQATT, CDR2 SNEGSKA (reference sequence). This CDR3 region has 13 residues. The CDR3 sequence is CSVGGLASYEQYF.

This sequence joins TRBV9 and TRBJ2-7; TCRdb picks TRBD1, but there is no DNA to check that call. This CDR3 contains 14 residues. Germline V lookup: CDR1 SGDLS, CDR2 YYNGEE. The CDR3 loop is CASSSSGGGYEQYF.

The rearrangement links TRBV7-9 to TRBJ2-7; no DNA is available, so the TRBD1 call from TCRdb remains unchecked. The germline CDR1 and CDR2 sequences are SEHNR and FQNEAQ (reference sequence). This CDR3 spans 14 amino acids. This CDR3 reads CASSTRSDSSGQYF.

The CDR3 loop is CASSVGDEQYF. This chain connects TRBV9 to TRBJ2-7. The V gene's germline CDR1 is SGDLS and CDR2 YYNGEE. This CDR3 is 11 amino acids long. The whole variable domain, remainder taken from reference TRBV9 and TRBJ2-7, is DSGVTQTPKHLITATGQRVTLRCSPRSGDLSVYWYQQSLDQGLQFLIQYYNGEERAKGNILERFSAQQFPDLHSELNLSSLELGDSALYFCASSVGDEQYFGPGTRLTVT.

The rearrangement uses TRBV3-1 and TRBJ2-1. Germline V CDR1 and CDR2: LGHDT, YNNKEL (reference sequence). This CDR3 is 16 amino acids long. CDR3 protein: CASSQGTRSSYNEQFF.

The chain links TRBV6-5 to TRBJ2-3. Per the germline V gene, CDR1 is MNHEY and CDR2 is SVGAGI. The CDR3 is 16 amino acids. CDR3 amino acids: CASSYSMGASTDTQYF.

The chain employs TRBV6-2 or TRBV6-3 and TRBJ1-5. The germline V gene has CDR1 MNHEY and CDR2 SVGEGT. This CDR3 spans 15 amino acids. This CDR3 is CASSYVRHSNQPQHF.

The rearrangement links TRBV20-1 to TRBJ2-5; TCRdb indicates TRBD1, and absent DNA this call remains unverified. The germline CDR1 and CDR2 sequences are DFQATT and SNEGSKA (reference sequence). The CDR3 is made up of 13 amino acids. The CDR3 region is CSARRDRSETQYF.

The chain links TRBV12-3 or TRBV12-4 to TRBJ2-6. The CDR3 is made up of 14 amino acids. This CDR3 reads CASSWSSGANVLTF.

This chain links TRBV6-1 with TRBJ2-1; TCRdb designates TRBD2, a call that cannot be tested without DNA. This CDR3 comprises 16 residues. CDR1 and CDR2 from the germline V gene are MNHNS and SASEGT. The CDR3 reads CASRQLAGGSYNEQFF.

The chain combines TRBV3-1 with TRBJ2-2; as DNA is missing, the TRBD2 call by TCRdb cannot be tested. The germline gives CDR1 LGHDT, CDR2 YNNKEL (reference sequence). The CDR3 runs 17 residues. The CDR3 protein is CASSQGGTLQNTGELFF. Combining the CDR3 with reference TRBV3-1 and TRBJ2-2 gives the whole variable domain DTAVSQTPKYLVTQMGNDKSIKCEQNLGHDTMYWYKQDSKKFLKIMFSYNNKELIINETVPNRFSPKSPDKAHLNLHINSLELGDSAVYFCASSQGGTLQNTGELFFGEGSRLTVL.

The chain carries TRBV5-1 and TRBJ2-3. The length of the CDR3 is 13 residues. Looked up from germline, CDR1 is SGHRS and CDR2 is YFSETQ. CDR3 sequence reads: CASSIGGTDTQYF.